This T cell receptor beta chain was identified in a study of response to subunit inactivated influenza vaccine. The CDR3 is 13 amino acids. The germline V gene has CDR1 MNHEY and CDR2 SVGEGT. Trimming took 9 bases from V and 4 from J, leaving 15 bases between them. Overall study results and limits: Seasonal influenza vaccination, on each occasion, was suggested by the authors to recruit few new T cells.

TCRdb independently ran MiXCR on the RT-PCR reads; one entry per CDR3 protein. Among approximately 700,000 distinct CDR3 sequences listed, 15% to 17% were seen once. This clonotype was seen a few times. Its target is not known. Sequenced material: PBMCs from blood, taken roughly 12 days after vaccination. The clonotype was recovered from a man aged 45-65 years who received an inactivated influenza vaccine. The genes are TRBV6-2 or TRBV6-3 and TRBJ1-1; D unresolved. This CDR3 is CARILRGSTEAFF. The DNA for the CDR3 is TGTGCCAGAATCCTCCGAGGGAGCACTGAAGCTTTCTTT.